The 3 T cell receptor beta chains presented below share a single source sample, sequenced in a study of OX40 agonist ivuxolimab in advanced cancers. Assay used: immunoSEQ multiplex PCR; TCRdb lists only in-frame clones, some missing. Of roughly 76,000 clones listed, approximately 85% are singletons. The sequences come from CD4+ or CD8+ T cells sorted from blood, collected in a trial of the OX40 agonist ivuxolimab. The receptors shown here come from an adult with an advanced solid tumor such as melanoma, head and neck, liver or kidney cancer.

Notes on this clone: The junction and the germline gene differ at one end; a read error may be behind it. The chain employs TRBV5-4 and TRBJ2-7, with a possible D match to TRBD1 (6 bases). Germline lookup yields CDR1 SGHNT and CDR2 YYREEE (reference sequence). The CDR3 is 13 amino acids. The CDR3 DNA reads as TGCGCCAGCAGCCCACAGAGGGGGTTCGAGCAGTACTTC. It yields the protein CASSPQRGFEQYF.

The chain recombines TRBV30 with TRBJ2-7, with no clear D. The germline V gene encodes CDR1 GTSNPN and CDR2 SVGIG (reference sequence). Trimming stripped 5 bases from V and 0 bases from J, with 8 bases between. The CDR3 is 12 residues long. In nucleotides, the CDR3 is TGTGCCTGGGCCCATGACTCCTACGAGCAGTACTTC. Protein sequence: CAWAHDSYEQYF.

The V and J genes are TRBV5-8 and TRBJ1-1, with D maybe TRBD1 (5 bases). The CDR3 spans 14 residues. CDR1 and CDR2 from the germline V gene are SGHTS and YDEGEE. V was shortened by 0 bases and J by 4 bases, with 10 bases between the two germline ends. The CDR3 sequence: CASSLAGAGTEAFF. The DNA of the CDR3 is TGTGCCAGCAGCTTGGCCGGGGCAGGCACTGAAGCTTTCTTT.